This TCR beta chain was identified in a study of identical twins. The CDR3 runs to 15 residues. Trimming at V came to 10 bases and at J to 4 bases, leaving 12 bases not matched to a gene. CDR1 is ENHRY, CDR2 SYGVKD, per germline. There are many counts of this clonotype. TCRdb passed the 5' RACE reads through MiXCR, listing each CDR3 protein once. The data show around 230,000 distinct CDR3 sequences, roughly a tenth seen once. This receptor was identified in a woman younger than 30 in good health. The sequenced sample consisted of memory (CD45RO+) T cells sorted from blood. The chain joins TRBV10-3 to TRBJ2-3, with 9 positions matching TRBD1. DNA of the CDR3: TGTGCCACCGCGCCGGGACAGGGTGTTGCAGATACGCAGTATTTT. Residues: CATAPGQGVADTQYF.